The 19 T cell receptor beta chains presented below share a single source sample, sequenced in a study of Ad26.COV2.S vaccination and SARS-CoV-2 variants. Measured with immunoSEQ multiplex PCR; TCRdb has only the in-frame clones, and not every one. The data show approximately 420,000 clones, around nine tenths seen once. Treatment denoted: roughly 18 received Ad26.COV2.S at low or high dose, single or two shots; about five received placebo; per-sample allocation not given. All samples were drawn on day 63, counting from the first vaccine or placebo injection. This specimen was peripheral blood, taken in a trial of Ad26.COV2.S vaccine versus placebo. The receptors here all came from a person aged 18-60 years who received the Ad26.COV2.S COVID-19 vaccine or a placebo.

This sequence joins TRBV30 and TRBJ1-2; D not resolved. This CDR3 contains 13 residues. CDR1 and CDR2 from the germline V gene are GTSNPN and SVGIG (reference sequence). V was pared by 0 bases and J by 6 bases, with 11 bases between. The CDR3 loop is CAWSVFEENGYTF. The CDR3 DNA reads as TGTGCCTGGAGTGTATTCGAGGAAAATGGCTACACCTTC.

The J gene is TRBJ2-1, the V gene TRBV19; D unresolved. Germline loops: CDR1 LNHDA, CDR2 SQIVND (reference sequence). Trimming removed 4 bases from V and 6 bases from J, with 19 bases in between. The CDR3 has 16 amino acids. Here the CDR3 reads CASSTPRGVSGNEQFF. CDR3 sequence (DNA): TGTGCCAGTAGTACCCCCAGAGGCGTCTCGGGCAATGAGCAGTTCTTC.

This clone was detected only once. The J gene is TRBJ1-6, the V gene TRBV6-6; TRBD1 matches 9 bases. The CDR3 is 14 amino acids. The J segment lost 9 bases and the V segment lost 6 bases, leaving 6 bases of the junction unmatched. Germline-derived CDR1 and CDR2 are MNHNY and SVGAGI (reference sequence). The CDR3 here is CASRSGTGISPLHF. CDR3 nucleotide sequence: TGTGCCAGCAGGTCCGGGACAGGGATTTCACCCCTCCACTTT.

The chain carries TRBV2 and TRBJ2-3; 7 nucleotides line up with TRBD2. Germline V gene lookup returns CDR1 SNHLY and CDR2 FYNNEI. CDR3 length: 18 amino acids. V was clipped by 2 bases and J by 1 base; unmatched bases: 12. This CDR3 reads CASSEPTSRGDRTDTQYF. CDR3 bases: TGTGCCAGCAGTGAACCAACATCACGGGGGGATCGCACAGATACGCAGTATTTT.

The rearrangement joins TRBV18 to TRBJ1-3; no firm D call. The CDR3 loop spans 13 amino acids. The germline V gene encodes CDR1 KGHSH and CDR2 LQKENI. V was shortened by 0 bases and J by 8 bases, with 8 bases between the two germline ends. In nucleotides, the CDR3 is TGTGCCAGCTCACCACCTGGGGTATACACCATATATTTT. This gives the protein CASSPPGVYTIYF.

Comments on this clone: Compared with germline, one end of the junction differs, possibly owing to a read error. The gene calls are TRBV6-1 and TRBJ1-6, with TRBD1 matching 9 bases. The germline gives CDR1 MNHNS, CDR2 SASEGT. This CDR3 spans 16 amino acids. The CDR3 DNA reads TGTGCCAGCAGTGCTCCCGGGACAGGGAATAAGTCACCCCTCCACTTT. Its translation is CASSAPGTGNKSPLHF.

The chain recombines TRBV7-8 with TRBJ1-6; TRBD1 matches 8 bases. The CDR3 is made up of 15 amino acids. CDR1 and CDR2 (germline): SGHVS, FQNEAQ. With V trimmed by 3 bases and J by 9 bases, 7 bases remained unmatched. The CDR3 reads CASSFPQGVGSPLHF. The CDR3 DNA follows: TGTGCCAGCAGCTTCCCACAGGGGGTTGGTTCACCCCTCCACTTT.

V usage is TRBV11-2 and J usage is TRBJ1-2; D not certain. Germline assignment: CDR1 SGHAT and CDR2 FQNNGV. The CDR3 totals 13 residues. V was shortened by 1 base and J by 4 bases, with 7 bases between the two germline ends. The CDR3 loop reads CASSLAAPYGYTF. The CDR3 bases are TGTGCCAGCAGCTTAGCAGCCCCCTATGGCTACACCTTC.

This clone has a single count. At the DNA level, this CDR3 is encoded by other sequences in the same sample as well. As DNA, the CDR3 is TGCGCCAGCAGCCCCGGGACTAGCGGTTACAATGAGCAGTTCTTC. Protein sequence: CASSPGTSGYNEQFF. V usage is TRBV5-1 and J usage is TRBJ2-1, with TRBD2 identical over 11 bases. J lost 4 bases, V lost 4 bases, and 4 bases had no gene match. CDR1 is SGHRS and CDR2 is YFSETQ in the germline V gene. The CDR3 is made up of 15 amino acids.

In this sample, this clone turned up once. This chain uses TRBV3-1 (or the pseudogene TRBV3-2) with TRBJ2-1, with 8 bases fitting TRBD2. The CDR3 consists of 15 residues. Germline lookup yields CDR1 LGHDT and CDR2 YNNKEL (reference sequence). V was pared by 8 bases and J by 5 bases, with 11 bases of the junction left unmatched. In nucleotides, the CDR3 is TGTGCCAGCTCGGGGGGGCAGGAACGGAACAATGAGCAGTTCTTC. As protein: CASSGGQERNNEQFF.

The CDR3 here is CASKSGNTIYF. CDR3 nucleotides: TGTGCCAGCAAGTCAGGAAACACCATATATTTT. The gene calls are TRBV27 and TRBJ1-3; D call uncertain. Trimming removed 7 bases at V and 4 bases at J, with 5 bases between. Germline loops: CDR1 MNHEY, CDR2 SMNVEV (reference sequence). The CDR3 runs 11 residues.

This chain joins TRBV5-4 and TRBJ1-1; no reliable D call. The germline gives CDR1 SGHNT, CDR2 YYREEE (reference sequence). This CDR3 has 14 residues. V was trimmed by 7 bases and J by 1 base, leaving 14 bases between them. CDR3 loop: CASGRTVPNTEAFF. In DNA, the CDR3 is TGTGCCAGCGGAAGGACGGTCCCGAACACTGAAGCTTTCTTT.

In this sample, this clone turned up once. As DNA, the CDR3 is TGCAGTGCTAGTCTCTCAGGGCTCTATGGCTACACCTTC. Protein sequence: CSASLSGLYGYTF. This chain uses TRBV20-1 with TRBJ1-2, with D possibly TRBD1 on 5 matching bases. V lost 3 bases and J 4 bases, leaving 12 bases between the germline ends. From germline, CDR1 is DFQATT and CDR2 SNEGSKA (reference sequence). CDR3 length: 13 amino acids.

The chain combines TRBV2 with TRBJ1-2; 8 nucleotides match TRBD1. V gave up 4 bases and J gave up 4 bases; unmatched junction bases: 2. This CDR3 contains 13 residues. Per the germline V gene, CDR1 is SNHLY and CDR2 is FYNNEI. The chain's CDR3 is CASSGGQAYGYTF. Written as DNA, the CDR3 is TGTGCCAGCAGTGGGGGACAGGCCTATGGCTACACCTTC.

The rearrangement joins TRBV25-1 to TRBJ1-1, with D possibly matching TRBD1 (5 bases). V lost 8 bases and J 1 base, leaving 8 bases between the germline ends. The CDR3 is 12 residues long. Germline V gene lookup returns CDR1 MGHDK and CDR2 SYGVNS. This CDR3 reads CASGDWNTEAFF. DNA for the CDR3: TGTGCCAGCGGGGACTGGAACACTGAAGCTTTCTTT.

This clone occurred once. The chain carries TRBV2 and TRBJ2-3, with D perhaps TRBD2 (7 bases). CDR3 size: 13 residues. The V end was cut by 7 bases, the J end by 3 bases, with 11 bases between. Germline V lookup: CDR1 SNHLY, CDR2 FYNNEI. Here the CDR3 reads CASNREGTDTQYF. Written as DNA, the CDR3 is TGTGCCAGCAACAGGGAGGGAACAGATACGCAGTATTTT.

This clone was seen only a few times. The chain couples TRBV7-2 to TRBJ2-3, with TRBD2 identical over 9 bases. Germline lookup yields CDR1 SGHTA and CDR2 FQGNSA. V trimming: 5 bases; J trimming: 7 bases; junction bases outside the gene matches: 10. The CDR3 runs 15 residues. CDR3 region: CASSPRGTSRNTQYF. Written as DNA, the CDR3 is TGTGCCAGCAGCCCAAGGGGGACTAGCAGAAATACGCAGTATTTT.

The chain links TRBV5-1 to TRBJ2-1; maybe TRBD1 (5 bases). The CDR3 contains 11 residues. V was shortened by 4 bases and J by 13 bases, with 12 bases between the two germline ends. The germline CDR1 and CDR2 sequences are SGHRS and YFSETQ. For the CDR3, the DNA is TGCGCCAGCAGCCAAGGGGATTCCCAGTTCTTC. Its protein is CASSQGDSQFF. Full variable domain (remainder filled in from reference TRBV5-1 and TRBJ2-1): KAGVTQTPRYLIKTRGQQVTLSCSPISGHRSVSWYQQTPGQGLQFLFEYFSETQRNKGNFPGRFSGRQFSNSRSEMNVSTLELGDSALYLCASSQGDSQFFGPGTRLTVL.

This chain uses TRBV7-8 with TRBJ2-7, with D possibly matching TRBD1 (6 bases). CDR1 is SGHVS and CDR2 is FQNEAQ in the germline V gene. The ends were cut back, 5 bases at V and 3 bases at J, with 11 bases in the middle. The CDR3 length is 13 residues. This chain's CDR3 is CASSHRTVYEQYF. CDR3 bases: TGTGCCAGCAGCCATCGGACAGTCTACGAGCAGTACTTC.